The T cell receptor beta chain described here comes from a study of blood T cell repertoires in COVID-19. Study background: The United States, Italy and Spain were the sources of the acute and convalescent COVID-19 samples. T cells, B-cell-depleted T cells, or PBMCs provided the cDNA or gDNA that served as material.

Authors' processing steps: Reference gene primer amplification in the assay estimated nucleated cell counts. The repertoire was sequenced with immunoSEQ multiplex PCR; TCRdb's copy has only in-frame clones and lacks some. That table supplies the V and J calls and clone size; D and trimming were determined from the DNA. The table includes around 180,000 clones, 80% to 90% detected once. V lost 5 bases and J lost 8, with 21 bases in between. Germline assignment: CDR1 SGHVS and CDR2 FNYEAQ. The CDR3 is 15 amino acids. Sequencing was performed on peripheral blood. The J gene is TRBJ1-2, the V gene TRBV7-6; tentative D call: TRBD1 (5 bases). The clonotype originates from a man aged 35 to 55 with active or convalescent COVID-19. The CDR3 DNA reads TGTGCCAGCAGCCTGGAAGCAACTGGGACTCGCGGCTACACCTTC. Translation: CASSLEATGTRGYTF.